This note documents a single T cell receptor (beta chain) sequence. A single count supports this clonotype. Its specific antigen is unknown. The conserved phenylalanine or tryptophan normally closing the CDR3 is absent here, so this likely arose from a read error. The CDR3 comprises 13 residues, both ends counted. Only the CDR3 portion is preserved as DNA: 39 bases, with reading frame beginning at the first base. V and J are truncated by 6 bases and 4 bases respectively, leaving an intervening sequence of 10 bases. Per the germline V gene, WSHSY is the CDR1 and SAAADI is the CDR2. The sample belongs to a study of read filtering for tumor transcriptome and immune sequencing (dated by TCRdb to 2018 to 2020). Background on the whole study: The cohort was composed of 16 to 20 male and roughly 15 female patients, with a mean age of approximately 70 years and an age range of roughly 40 to 85. By revised international staging, roughly 8 patients were R-ISS I, under 20 were R-ISS II and about seven were R-ISS III. After DNase treatment, whole-transcriptome libraries were prepared using the TruSeq RNA Access Library Prep Kit. TCR-region mapped reads per sample ranged from about 3.5 to 10.27 million with IR-seq versus only about 85 to 1,300 with RNA-seq. Using the same bone marrow samples, the study ran both targeted immune repertoire sequencing and bulk whole-transcriptome sequencing and then compared the TCR repertoires from each method. As a main aim, a read-filtering strategy for immune repertoire data was addressed, with the specific question being whether clonotypes supported by a single read should be removed. What the work shows at the level of the full study, not this receptor alone: Single-read clonotypes made up about four fifths of clonotypes but approximately 3.5% of total reads in IR-seq, and less than 75% of clonotypes and 40% to 45% of reads in RNA-seq. IR-seq captured clonotypes at much higher depth and more reliably than RNA-seq, and smaller IR-seq throughput sufficed to identify most shared clonotypes. The sorted CD138-negative fraction was composed of a mixed bone marrow immune population rather than of purified T cells. When single-read clonotypes were removed, the proportions of shared clonotypes in IR-seq and RNA-seq correlated more strongly.

Every patient had bone marrow sampled at the time of active disease. Bone marrow mononuclear cells were isolated by Ficoll-Hypaque density gradient centrifugation. Myeloma plasma cells were removed and CD138-negative cells were obtained by negative selection following labeling with CD138 magnetic microbeads on a MACS separator. The purity of the isolated cells was checked by flow cytometry with CD138 antibodies on an Attune NxT. TRIzol reagent was used to extract total RNA, and a NanoDrop spectrophotometer was used to quantify the extracted RNA. Paired RNA-seq and IR-seq were performed on each patient's CD138-negative bone marrow sample. TCR libraries were built from about 400 ng RNA with the Immunoverse kit, using molecular barcoded adaptors covering alpha/delta and beta/gamma chains. TCR library preparation used the same RNA that went into transcriptome sequencing. An Illumina HiSeq 4000 with 2 x 150 cycles was used to sequence the TCR libraries. The study's processing was this. With MiXCR, TCR reads were aligned to human V, D, J and C references and assembled into CDR3 clonotypes, with quality filtering and error correction included. The tcR package in R was used for analysis of clonotype counts and gene usage diversity. Raw mapping reads were checked after the RNA-seq reads had been mapped by STAR aligner version 2.5.3a onto the human GRCh37 genome. IR-seq fastq files were randomly downsampled with Seqtk 1.3 to test the effect of sequencing depth on detected clonotypes. Using fastp at Q25 and MiXCR, TCRdb reprocessed the public reads and kept productive beta chains. Rows with a matching CDR3 protein are joined into one entry that keeps the most common DNA and genes. The V and J calls, along with clone size, are taken from TCRdb and not from the paper's own processing. The sample contains 11,000 to 15,000 distinct CDR3 sequences, roughly 20% of them found a single time. Of the sample, more than 75% is held by the ten largest clones.

The sequence joins TRBV10-2 to TRBJ1-5, and TRBD1 may be the D gene, going by 5 matching bases. This sequence originates from a donor over 35 with multiple myeloma. The sample was a population of CD138-negative cells sorted from bone marrow. What this sample's cell subset or site label stands for: bone marrow mononuclear cells depleted of CD138+ plasma/myeloma cells by negative magnetic selection. The CDR3: CASSDRSNQPQHL. In nucleotide form, the sequence is TGCGCCAGCAGCGACAGATCTAATCAGCCCCAGCATCTT.